Presented here are 21 T cell receptor beta chains from one specimen sequenced in a study of T cells in Graves' hyperthyroidism and ophthalmopathy. Using RNA transcripts as the source, TCR beta CDR3 regions were amplified. Carried out on the TCR CDR3, a first-round RT-PCR used the HTBI primer set. TCRdb redid the calling of the multiplex PCR reads with MiXCR, one entry per CDR3 protein. The table records approximately 560,000 distinct CDR3 sequences, more than 45% of them present only once. The sequenced sample consisted of peripheral blood or thyroid tissue (not recorded which). The receptor source for this set is a woman aged 18-35 years with Graves' hyperthyroidism.

This clonotype was detected only a few times. The chain links TRBV2 to TRBJ2-2; TRBD1 matches 8 bases. Germline CDR1 and CDR2: SNHLY and FYNNEI. V lost 5 bases to trimming and J lost 4 bases; unmatched junction nucleotides: 3. There are 14 residues in the CDR3. For the CDR3, the DNA is TGTGCCAGCAGTTCGGACAGGGTCACCGGGGAGCTGTTTTTT. Translating it yields CASSSDRVTGELFF.

This clonotype occurred many times. The chain recombines TRBV29-1 with TRBJ2-5; D may be TRBD2 (6 bases). Looked up from germline, CDR1 is SQVTM and CDR2 is ANQGSEA. The CDR3 covers 13 residues. Trimming removed 7 bases from V and 1 base from J, with 13 bases in between. The CDR3 nucleotides read TGCAGCGCCTATCGGGACTTCCAAGAGACCCAGTACTTC. This encodes CSAYRDFQETQYF. The variable domain in full, with the rest retrieved from reference TRBV29-1 and TRBJ2-5, is SAVISQKPSRDICQRGTSLTIQCQVDSQVTMMFWYRQQPGQSLTLIATANQGSEATYESGFVIDKFPISRPNLTFSTLTVSNMSPEDSSIYLCSAYRDFQETQYFGPGTRLLVL.

The chain links TRBV2 to TRBJ1-2, with D possibly being TRBD1 (5 bases). V was clipped by 6 bases and J by 7 bases, with 27 bases between them. The CDR3 contains 17 residues. The germline V gene encodes CDR1 SNHLY and CDR2 FYNNEI. CDR3 nucleotide sequence: TGTGCCAGCAGGTTATTGGAAAGCCAAGTCCAGGGATCTGGCTACACCTTC. It specifies CASRLLESQVQGSGYTF.

This clonotype was seen many times. The V and J genes are TRBV15 and TRBJ1-2; D may be TRBD1 (5 bases). Trimming took off 5 bases at V and 5 bases at J, with 15 bases between the two ends. The V gene's germline CDR1 is LNHNV and CDR2 YYDKDF (reference sequence). The CDR3 runs to 14 residues. The CDR3 coding sequence is TGTGCCACCAGCTCTAGGGCAGGGACTTATGGCTACACCTTC. Translating it yields CATSSRAGTYGYTF.

The CDR3 sequence is CSANSQGRGTEAFF. In nucleotides, the CDR3 is TGCAGTGCTAACTCACAGGGGCGGGGAACTGAAGCTTTCTTT. The rearrangement joins TRBV20-1 to TRBJ1-1, with TRBD1 identical over 7 bases. The CDR3 consists of 14 residues. Germline CDR1 is DFQATT and CDR2 is SNEGSKA (reference sequence). Trimming removed 4 bases from V and 5 bases from J; junction bases left unmatched: 10.

The CDR3 spells CSVLGWREITETQYF. The CDR3, as DNA: TGCAGTGTACTTGGGTGGCGGGAGATTACAGAGACCCAGTACTTC. The rearrangement uses TRBV20-1 and TRBJ2-5, with 7 bases fitting TRBD2. Germline CDR1 is DFQATT and CDR2 is SNEGSKA (reference sequence). Trimming at V came to 7 bases and at J to 4 bases, leaving 15 bases not matched to a gene. CDR3 length equals 15 residues.

This clonotype was observed a handful of times. The V call is TRBV29-1, the J call TRBJ1-2, with 7 bases aligning to TRBD1. V gave up 0 bases and J gave up 7 bases; unmatched junction bases: 11. CDR3 length: 15 amino acids. CDR1 SQVTM and CDR2 ANQGSEA come from the germline V gene. CDR3 in amino acids: CSVEEGEQGRSGYTF. As DNA, the CDR3 is TGCAGCGTTGAAGAAGGTGAACAGGGGAGGAGTGGCTACACCTTC.

The chain uses TRBV29-1 and TRBJ1-1; D not resolved. CDR1 is SQVTM and CDR2 is ANQGSEA in the germline V gene. V lost 4 bases, J lost 5 bases, and 8 bases lay in between. The CDR3 length is 11 residues. In DNA form, the CDR3 reads TGCAGCGTTGGCGGAGAAACTGAAGCTTTCTTT. It yields the protein CSVGGETEAFF.

V usage is TRBV6-4 and J usage is TRBJ1-6; D unclear. Trimming took off 3 bases at V and 6 bases at J, with 6 bases between the two ends. Germline V gene data show CDR1 as MRHNA and CDR2 as SNTAGT. The CDR3 extends over 13 amino acids. The CDR3 region is CASSDLRNSPLHF. CDR3 DNA sequence: TGTGCCAGCAGTGATCTCCGTAATTCACCCCTCCACTTT.

V gene TRBV20-1 combines with J gene TRBJ1-1; no firm D call. Germline V gives CDR1 DFQATT, CDR2 SNEGSKA (reference sequence). CDR3 length: 13 residues. V was pared by 2 bases and J by 7 bases, with 14 bases between. This chain's CDR3 is CSARSSHTGEAFF. For the CDR3, the DNA is TGCAGTGCTAGATCCTCCCACACGGGTGAAGCTTTCTTT.

The V gene is TRBV7-9, the J gene TRBJ1-2, with D perhaps matching TRBD1 (5 bases). Germline CDR1 and CDR2: SEHNR and FQNEAQ (reference sequence). The CDR3 length is 13 residues. The V end lost 5 bases, the J end lost 4 bases, and 11 bases lay between the germline ends. The CDR3 DNA reads TGTGCCAGCAGCCAAGTCGGGGCCTATGGCTACACCTTC. Residues: CASSQVGAYGYTF. The variable domain in full, completed from reference TRBV7-9 and TRBJ1-2, reads DTGVSQNPRHKITKRGQNVTFRCDPISEHNRLYWYRQTLGQGPEFLTYFQNEAQLEKSRLLSDRFSAERPKGSFSTLEIQRTEQGDSAMYLCASSQVGAYGYTFGSGTRLTVV.

The CDR3 sequence: CASRFDATNEKLFF. The CDR3 coding sequence is TGTGCCAGCAGGTTTGATGCAACTAATGAAAAACTGTTTTTT. The chain couples TRBV12-3 or TRBV12-4 to TRBJ1-4; D is unclear. The CDR3 is 14 amino acids. The ends were cut back, 6 bases at V and 0 bases at J, with 8 bases in the middle.

V gene TRBV11-2 combines with J gene TRBJ1-1; possibly TRBD1 for D (6 bases). V lost 4 bases and J lost 9, with 12 bases in between. Germline V CDR1 and CDR2: SGHAT, FQNNGV. This CDR3 is 12 amino acids long. CDR3 sequence reads: CASSWGRGQAFF. DNA of the CDR3: TGTGCCAGCAGCTGGGGCAGGGGACAAGCTTTCTTT.

Turning to this clonotype: A much larger clone lies one base from this, so it may be a read error. The rearrangement joins TRBV29-1 to TRBJ2-7; 12 bases fit TRBD1. The CDR3 is made up of 14 amino acids. Germline CDR1 reads SQVTM; CDR2 reads ANQGSEA. The V and J ends lost 4 bases and 5 bases, in that order; junction bases with no gene match: 6. CDR3 nucleotides: TGCAGCGTTGCCTCCGGGACAGGGGGCAACGAGCAGTACTTC. It codes for CSVASGTGGNEQYF.

This sequence joins TRBV2 and TRBJ2-3, with D perhaps TRBD1 (5 bases). Deletions cut 7 bases from V and 4 bases from J, with 15 bases between. Germline assignment: CDR1 SNHLY and CDR2 FYNNEI. CDR3 length: 14 residues. The CDR3 nucleotides read TGTGCCAGCACAGGACAACAATCGGCAGATACGCAGTATTTT. It translates to CASTGQQSADTQYF. The full variable domain, rest sourced from reference TRBV2 and TRBJ2-3, is EPEVTQTPSHQVTQMGQEVILRCVPISNHLYFYWYRQILGQKVEFLVSFYNNEISEKSEIFDDQFSVERPDGSNFTLKIRSTKLEDSAMYFCASTGQQSADTQYFGPGTRLTVL.

On this clonotype: In this CDR3 the conserved last residue, phenylalanine or tryptophan, is missing, so a read error is likely. No DNA is shown, since the ends of the CDR3 on it are uncertain; the CDR3 is the one TCRdb lists. The chain joins TRBV14 to TRBJ2-7; TRBD2, the table's D call, was not compared with the DNA. Termini included, the CDR3 measures 8 amino acids. The germline gives CDR1 SGHDN, CDR2 FVKESK. The CDR3: CASSPLAG.

V usage is TRBV20-1 and J usage is TRBJ1-6; possible D gene TRBD1, 5 bases. Germline CDR1 and CDR2: DFQATT and SNEGSKA (reference sequence). The CDR3 is 15 amino acids. V lost 3 bases and J 11 bases, leaving 20 bases between the germline ends. DNA for the CDR3: TGCAGTGCTAGGGAGGACCAAGGGGAGACAGCACCCCTCCACTTT. Protein: CSAREDQGETAPLHF.

This clonotype turned up a few times. The chain links TRBV7-2 to TRBJ2-5; 7 bases fit TRBD1. With 5 bases clipped from V and 1 base from J, the junction kept 4 bases outside the gene matches. In germline, CDR1 is SGHTA, CDR2 FQGNSA. The CDR3 is made up of 14 amino acids. The CDR3 loop reads CASSVGQVQETQYF. The DNA of the CDR3 is TGTGCCAGCAGCGTTGGACAGGTCCAAGAGACCCAGTACTTC.

The genes are TRBV24-1 and TRBJ1-4, with 8 bases identical to TRBD1. Germline-derived CDR1 and CDR2 are KGHDR and SFDVKD. V lost 2 bases to trimming and J lost 5 bases; unmatched junction nucleotides: 3. CDR3 size: 15 residues. CDR3 sequence (DNA): TGTGCCACCAGTGATTCGGACAGGGAGAATGAAAAACTGTTTTTT. Translating gives CATSDSDRENEKLFF.

V and J are TRBV10-3 and TRBJ1-5; D is unclear. Trimming stripped 10 bases from V and 2 bases from J, with 18 bases between. This CDR3 is 15 amino acids long. Per germline, CDR1 ENHRY and CDR2 SYGVKD. The CDR3 region has the DNA TGTGCCAGCAGATTCGAAGGAGCGGGCAATCAGCCCCAGCATTTT. Translated, it gives CASRFEGAGNQPQHF.

The chain joins TRBV7-9 to TRBJ2-7, with TRBD2 matching 8 bases. The trim removed 8 bases at V and 5 bases at J, leaving 8 bases unmatched. This CDR3 comprises 13 residues. From germline, CDR1 is SEHNR and CDR2 FQNEAQ (reference sequence). CDR3 protein: CASQGREENEQYF. CDR3 nucleotides: TGTGCCAGCCAGGGGCGGGAGGAAAACGAGCAGTACTTC.